One sample yielded the 15 T cell receptor beta chains listed below, sequenced in a study of CD4+ T cells in melanoma. TCRdb's copy holds only in-frame clones and misses some; the assay was immunoSEQ multiplex PCR. Of 50,000 to 60,000 clones listed, more than 60% are singletons. Sequenced input: tumor tissue. These receptors all come from a human donor with melanoma.

The rearrangement links TRBV25-1 to TRBJ1-4; D possibly corresponds to TRBD1 (5 bases). CDR3 length equals 13 residues. With 1 base removed from V and 6 bases from J, the gap between germline ends came to 6 bases. Germline V gene sequence: CDR1 MGHDK, CDR2 SYGVNS. The CDR3 DNA is TGTGCCAGCAGTGAATCAGGGTATGAAAAACTGTTTTTT. This encodes CASSESGYEKLFF.

This chain joins TRBV5-1 and TRBJ1-4; the D is unclear. The CDR3 runs to 14 residues. V lost 4 bases to trimming and J lost 1 base, with 8 bases between them. Looked up from germline, CDR1 is SGHRS and CDR2 is YFSETQ. CDR3 in DNA: TGCGCCAGCAGCGGAGACGGAACTAATGAAAAACTGTTTTTT. Amino acid sequence: CASSGDGTNEKLFF.

The rearrangement links TRBV7-9 to TRBJ2-7; 11 bases are shared with TRBD2. After removal of 5 bases from V and 0 bases from J, the junction contained 6 bases not matched to a gene. CDR3 length: 16 amino acids. From germline, CDR1 is SEHNR and CDR2 FQNEAQ (reference sequence). In nucleotides, the CDR3 is TGTGCCAGCAGCGCCCCGACTAGCGGGATCTCCTACGAGCAGTACTTC. Protein product: CASSAPTSGISYEQYF.

CDR3 protein: CASSLGSNGYTF. In nucleotides, the CDR3 is TGTGCCAGCAGCTTAGGGAGCAATGGCTACACCTTC. The chain carries TRBV7-2 and TRBJ1-2; D is undetermined. There are 12 residues in the CDR3. Germline CDR1 reads SGHTA; CDR2 reads FQGNSA. V lost 1 base, J lost 6 bases, and 6 bases lay in between.

This clone was recorded once. V usage is TRBV4-1 and J usage is TRBJ2-3, with TRBD2 matching over 7 bases. The junction had 5 bases not matched to a gene; V was cut back by 0 bases and J by 2 bases. The CDR3 is 16 residues long. Germline CDR1 reads MGHRA; CDR2 reads YSYEKL. The CDR3 here is CASSQDSSGVTDTQYF. The CDR3 DNA reads TGCGCCAGCAGCCAAGATAGCAGCGGGGTCACAGATACGCAGTATTTT.

This clone was seen only once. The V and J genes are TRBV6-1 and TRBJ1-5; D not resolved. V gave up 7 bases and J gave up 2 bases, with 9 bases separating them. CDR3 length equals 13 residues. CDR1 and CDR2 (germline): MNHNS, SASEGT. For the CDR3, the DNA is TGTGCCAGCACGAGGAATGGCAATCAGCCCCAGCATTTT. Its translation: CASTRNGNQPQHF.

The chain carries TRBV7-2 and TRBJ1-1; D unresolved. V was pared by 2 bases and J by 5 bases, with 18 bases between. Germline CDR1 SGHTA, CDR2 FQGNSA. The length of the CDR3 is 16 residues. The CDR3 loop reads CASSLRTVGVYTEAFF. CDR3 coding DNA: TGTGCCAGCAGCTTACGAACTGTCGGGGTCTATACTGAAGCTTTCTTT.

The V gene is TRBV10-3, the J gene TRBJ2-3; the D gene is possibly TRBD2 (7 bases). The CDR3 spans 13 residues. Germline loops: CDR1 ENHRY, CDR2 SYGVKD. Between the trimmed V and J ends, which lost 4 bases and 4 bases, there was a span of 9 bases. The CDR3 DNA sequence: TGTGCCATCAGTGGGGGGGGCGCAGATACGCAGTATTTT. Translation gives CAISGGGADTQYF.

The chain carries TRBV27 and TRBJ2-1, with 10 bases matching TRBD1. Germline V lookup: CDR1 MNHEY, CDR2 SMNVEV (reference sequence). The CDR3 totals 15 residues. The V gene end was trimmed by 6 bases and the J gene end by 2 bases; junction bases not matched to a gene: 4. The CDR3 coding sequence is TGTGCCAGCAGGGACAGGGGGAATACCTACAATGAGCAGTTCTTC. This sequence encodes CASRDRGNTYNEQFF.

The rearrangement uses TRBV18 and TRBJ1-1, with TRBD1 identical over 7 bases. Germline V gene lookup returns CDR1 KGHSH and CDR2 LQKENI. This CDR3 spans 15 amino acids. V dropped 6 bases and J dropped 7; count of bases not matched to a gene: 14. The CDR3 region is CASSLIDRASREAFF. The CDR3 region has the DNA TGTGCCAGCTCCCTCATCGACAGGGCTTCTCGTGAAGCTTTCTTT. Full variable domain (remainder filled in from reference TRBV18 and TRBJ1-1): NAGVMQNPRHLVRRRGQEARLRCSPMKGHSHVYWYRQLPEEGLKFMVYLQKENIIDESGMPKERFSAEFPKEGPSILRIQQVVRGDSAAYFCASSLIDRASREAFFGQGTRLTVV.

The chain joins TRBV13 to TRBJ1-1, with D possibly being TRBD1 (5 bases). V gave up 1 base and J gave up 4 bases, with 10 bases separating them. The CDR3 runs to 14 residues. In germline, CDR1 is PRHDT, CDR2 FYEKMQ (reference sequence). The CDR3 DNA reads TGTGCCAGCAGCTTAGCGGGGCTGGGCACTGAAGCTTTCTTT. This codes for CASSLAGLGTEAFF. The entire variable domain, with the rest obtained from reference TRBV13 and TRBJ1-1, is as follows: AAGVIQSPRHLIKEKRETATLKCYPIPRHDTVYWYQQGPGQDPQFLISFYEKMQSDKGSIPDRFSAQQFSDYHSELNMSSLELGDSALYFCASSLAGLGTEAFFGQGTRLTVV.

The genes are TRBV7-6 and TRBJ2-5; TRBD2 matches 7 bases. Per the germline V gene, CDR1 is SGHVS and CDR2 is FNYEAQ. V was pared by 2 bases and J by 5 bases, with 14 bases of the junction left unmatched. The CDR3 length is 17 residues. The CDR3 region has the DNA TGTGCCAGCAGCTTACGGTTAGCCGGGGGGACGGGGGAGACCCAGTACTTC. It yields the protein CASSLRLAGGTGETQYF.

The V gene is TRBV6-1, the J gene TRBJ1-2; tentatively, D is TRBD1 (5 bases). Germline CDR1 reads MNHNS; CDR2 reads SASEGT. V lost 5 bases to trimming and J lost 8 bases, with 9 bases between them. There are 11 residues in the CDR3. Here the CDR3 DNA reads TGTGCCAGCAGTTCTCGACAGGGCTACACCTTC. Protein sequence: CASSSRQGYTF.

This clone was seen a single time. The chain combines TRBV28 with TRBJ2-7; D unclear. Germline-derived CDR1 and CDR2 are MDHEN and SYDVKM. V was pared by 5 bases and J by 2 bases, with 7 bases between. The CDR3 contains 12 residues. CDR3 residues: CASSQVTYEQYF. The CDR3 coding sequence is TGTGCCAGCAGTCAGGTTACCTACGAGCAGTACTTC.

This clone was recorded many times. The gene calls are TRBV5-8 and TRBJ1-2; D ambiguous. V lost 6 bases and J 8 bases, leaving 8 bases between the germline ends. The length of the CDR3 is 10 residues. Germline V gene lookup returns CDR1 SGHTS and CDR2 YDEGEE. DNA for the CDR3: TGTGCCAGCAAGGAGTCAGGCTACACCTTC. Translating it yields CASKESGYTF.